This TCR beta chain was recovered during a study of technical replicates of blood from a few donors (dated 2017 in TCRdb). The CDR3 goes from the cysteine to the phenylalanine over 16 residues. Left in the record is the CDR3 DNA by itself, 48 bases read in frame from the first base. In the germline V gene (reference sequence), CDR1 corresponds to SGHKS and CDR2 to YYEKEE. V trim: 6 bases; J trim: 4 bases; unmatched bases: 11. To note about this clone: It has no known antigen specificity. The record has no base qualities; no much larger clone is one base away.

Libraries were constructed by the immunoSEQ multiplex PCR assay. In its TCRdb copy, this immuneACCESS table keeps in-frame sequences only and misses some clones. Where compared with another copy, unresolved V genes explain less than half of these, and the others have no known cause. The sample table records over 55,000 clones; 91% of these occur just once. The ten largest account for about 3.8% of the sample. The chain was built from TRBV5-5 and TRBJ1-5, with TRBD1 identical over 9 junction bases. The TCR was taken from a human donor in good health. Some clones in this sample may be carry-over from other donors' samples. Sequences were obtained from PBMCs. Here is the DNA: TGTGCCAGCACCAGCGAACAGGGGGCCCCTAATCAGCCCCAGCATTTT. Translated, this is CASTSEQGAPNQPQHF.